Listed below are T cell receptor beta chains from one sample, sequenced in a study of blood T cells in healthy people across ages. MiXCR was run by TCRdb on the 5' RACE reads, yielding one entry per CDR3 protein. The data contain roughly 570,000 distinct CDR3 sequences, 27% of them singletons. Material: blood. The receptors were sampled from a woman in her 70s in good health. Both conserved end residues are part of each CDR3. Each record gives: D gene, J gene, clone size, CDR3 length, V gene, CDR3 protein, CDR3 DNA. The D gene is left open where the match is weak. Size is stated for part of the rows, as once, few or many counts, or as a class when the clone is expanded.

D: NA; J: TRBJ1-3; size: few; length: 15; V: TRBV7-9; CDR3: CASSLARPGGNTIYF; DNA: TGTGCCAGCAGCTTAGCGCGGCCTGGGGGGAACACCATATATTTT
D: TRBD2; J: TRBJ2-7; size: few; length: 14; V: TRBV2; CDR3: CASSGRGGKWEQYF; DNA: TGTGCCAGCAGTGGACGGGGGGGCAAGTGGGAGCAGTACTTC
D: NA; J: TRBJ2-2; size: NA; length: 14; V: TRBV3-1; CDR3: CASSPIASSGELFF; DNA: TGTGCCAGCAGTCCTATAGCGTCATCCGGGGAGCTGTTTTTT
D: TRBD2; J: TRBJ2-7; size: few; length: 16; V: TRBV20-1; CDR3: CSASLAGGRNLYEQYF; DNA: TGCAGTGCCTCCCTAGCGGGGGGACGGAACCTCTACGAGCAGTACTTC
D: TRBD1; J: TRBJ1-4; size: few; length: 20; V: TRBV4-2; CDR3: CASSQALWTGSGGANEKLFF; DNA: TGTGCCAGCAGCCAAGCCCTCTGGACAGGGTCTGGAGGGGCTAATGAAAAACTGTTTTTT
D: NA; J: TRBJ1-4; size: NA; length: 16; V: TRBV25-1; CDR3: CASSQGSVATNEKLFF; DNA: TGTGCCAGCAGCCAGGGGAGCGTAGCAACTAATGAAAAACTGTTTTTT
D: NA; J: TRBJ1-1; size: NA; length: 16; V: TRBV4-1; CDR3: CASSQVKGGGNTEAFF; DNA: TGCGCCAGCAGCCAAGTCAAGGGGGGCGGGAACACTGAAGCTTTCTTT
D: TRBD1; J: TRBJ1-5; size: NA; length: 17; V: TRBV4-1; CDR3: CASSQDVGQGGNQPQHF; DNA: TGCGCCAGCAGCCAAGATGTGGGGCAGGGGGGCAATCAGCCCCAGCATTTT
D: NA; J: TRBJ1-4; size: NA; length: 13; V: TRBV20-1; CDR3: CSARDQGRGKLFF; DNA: TGCAGTGCTAGAGACCAGGGGAGGGGAAAACTGTTTTTT
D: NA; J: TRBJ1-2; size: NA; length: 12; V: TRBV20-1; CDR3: CSARKSSLGYTF; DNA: TGCAGTGCTAGAAAGAGCAGTCTAGGCTACACCTTC
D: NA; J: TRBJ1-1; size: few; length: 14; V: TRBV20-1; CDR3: CSARDQGRNTKAFF; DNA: TGCAGTGCTAGAGATCAGGGCAGGAACACTAAAGCTTTCTTT
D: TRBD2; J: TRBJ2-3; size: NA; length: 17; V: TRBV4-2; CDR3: CASSQDNSGGVTDTQYF; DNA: TGTGCCAGCAGCCAAGATAATAGCGGGGGGGTCACAGATACGCAGTATTTT
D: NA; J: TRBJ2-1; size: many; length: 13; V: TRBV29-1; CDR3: CSATYSSYNEQFF; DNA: TGCAGCGCCACGTATAGCTCCTACAATGAGCAGTTCTTC
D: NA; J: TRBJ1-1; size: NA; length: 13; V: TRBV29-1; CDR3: CSGVEQGNTEAFF; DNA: TGCAGCGGCGTAGAACAGGGGAACACTGAAGCTTTCTTT
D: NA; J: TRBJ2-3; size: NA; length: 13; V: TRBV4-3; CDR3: CASSQDWGDTQYF; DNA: TGCGCCAGCAGCCAAGACTGGGGAGATACGCAGTATTTT
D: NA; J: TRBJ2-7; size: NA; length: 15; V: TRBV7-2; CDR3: CASSYNRGAAYEQYF; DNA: TGTGCCAGCAGCTATAACCGGGGGGCCGCCTACGAGCAGTACTTC